This note documents a single TCR beta chain sequence. The data stem from a study of blood T cell repertoires in COVID-19. Study-level background: Specimens from acute and convalescent COVID-19 originated in the United States, Italy and Spain.

V trimming: 3 bases; J trimming: 4 bases; junction bases outside the gene matches: 5. This CDR3 spans 14 amino acids. Germline values: CDR1 LNHDA, CDR2 SQIVND (reference sequence). The data were produced by immunoSEQ multiplex PCR, yet TCRdb's version contains in-frame clones alone and is incomplete. The sample includes approximately 97,000 clones, approximately 86% of them seen just once. The rearrangement uses TRBV19 and TRBJ2-5; 7 positions match TRBD1. What was sequenced was peripheral blood. The sequence came from a woman of 80 years or more with acute or convalescent COVID-19. The CDR3 coding sequence is TGTGCCAGTAGTATGGGACAGTACCCAGAGACCCAGTACTTC. It codes for CASSMGQYPETQYF. The whole variable domain, remainder taken from reference TRBV19 and TRBJ2-5, is DGGITQSPKYLFRKEGQNVTLSCEQNLNHDAMYWYRQDPGQGLRLIYYSQIVNDFQKGDIAEGYSVSREKKESFPLTVTSAQKNPTAFYLCASSMGQYPETQYFGPGTRLLVL.